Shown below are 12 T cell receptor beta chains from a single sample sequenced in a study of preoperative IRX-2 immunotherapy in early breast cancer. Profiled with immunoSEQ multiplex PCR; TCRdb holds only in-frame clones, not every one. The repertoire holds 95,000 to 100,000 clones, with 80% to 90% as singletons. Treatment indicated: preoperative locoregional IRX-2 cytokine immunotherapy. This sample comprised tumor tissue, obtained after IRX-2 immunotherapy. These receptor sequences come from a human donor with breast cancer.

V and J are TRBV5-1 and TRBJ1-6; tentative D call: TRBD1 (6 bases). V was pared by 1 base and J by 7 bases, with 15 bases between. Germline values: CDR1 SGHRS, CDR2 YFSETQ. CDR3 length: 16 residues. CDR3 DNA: TGCGCCAGCAGCTTGAGATCCAGGGGCCCAAATTCACCCCTCCACTTT. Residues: CASSLRSRGPNSPLHF. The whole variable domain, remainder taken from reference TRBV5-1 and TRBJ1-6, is KAGVTQTPRYLIKTRGQQVTLSCSPISGHRSVSWYQQTPGQGLQFLFEYFSETQRNKGNFPGRFSGRQFSNSRSEMNVSTLELGDSALYLCASSLRSRGPNSPLHFGNGTRLTVT.

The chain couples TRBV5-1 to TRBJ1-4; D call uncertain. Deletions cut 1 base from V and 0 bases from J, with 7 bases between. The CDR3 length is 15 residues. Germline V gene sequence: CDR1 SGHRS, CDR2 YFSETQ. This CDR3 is CASSLFNPTNEKLFF. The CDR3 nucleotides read TGCGCCAGCAGCTTGTTTAATCCAACTAATGAAAAACTGTTTTTT.

The CDR3 bases are TGCAGCGCTGAGTCGGGACAGGGGTTCATAGAGCAGTTCTTC. It yields the protein CSAESGQGFIEQFF. J is TRBJ2-1 and V is TRBV29-1, with TRBD1 matching over 10 bases. CDR3 length: 14 residues. The V segment lost 7 bases and the J segment 10 bases; nucleotides outside the gene matches: 13. The germline CDR1 and CDR2 sequences are SQVTM and ANQGSEA.

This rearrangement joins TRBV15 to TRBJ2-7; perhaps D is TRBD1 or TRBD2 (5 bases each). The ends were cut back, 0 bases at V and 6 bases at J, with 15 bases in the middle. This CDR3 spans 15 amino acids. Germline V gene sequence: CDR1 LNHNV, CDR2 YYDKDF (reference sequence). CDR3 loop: CATSRDAGGGFEQYF. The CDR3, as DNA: TGTGCCACCAGCAGAGATGCGGGTGGGGGTTTCGAGCAGTACTTC.

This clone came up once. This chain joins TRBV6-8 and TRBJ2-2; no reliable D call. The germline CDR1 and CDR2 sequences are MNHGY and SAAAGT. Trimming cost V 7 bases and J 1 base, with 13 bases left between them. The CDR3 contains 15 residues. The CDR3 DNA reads TGTGCCAGCAACTTCGGTGGGGAGAACACCGGGGAGCTGTTTTTT. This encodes CASNFGGENTGELFF.

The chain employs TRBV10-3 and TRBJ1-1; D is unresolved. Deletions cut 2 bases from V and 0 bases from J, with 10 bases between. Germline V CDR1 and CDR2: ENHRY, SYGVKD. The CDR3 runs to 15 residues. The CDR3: CAISEKGQMNTEAFF. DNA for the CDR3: TGTGCCATCAGTGAGAAAGGCCAGATGAACACTGAAGCTTTCTTT.

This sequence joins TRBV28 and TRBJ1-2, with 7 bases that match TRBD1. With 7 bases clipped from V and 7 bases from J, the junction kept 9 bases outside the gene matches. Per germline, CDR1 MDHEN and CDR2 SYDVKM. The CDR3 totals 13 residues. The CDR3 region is CASISGGASGYTF. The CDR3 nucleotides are TGTGCCAGCATCTCAGGGGGGGCAAGTGGCTACACCTTC.

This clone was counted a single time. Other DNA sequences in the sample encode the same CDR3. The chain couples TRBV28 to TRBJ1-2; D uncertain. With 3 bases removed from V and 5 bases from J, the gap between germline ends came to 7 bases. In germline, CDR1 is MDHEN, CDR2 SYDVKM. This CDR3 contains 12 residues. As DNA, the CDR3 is TGTGCCAGCAGTTTGCCCGGGTATGGCTACACCTTC. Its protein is CASSLPGYGYTF.

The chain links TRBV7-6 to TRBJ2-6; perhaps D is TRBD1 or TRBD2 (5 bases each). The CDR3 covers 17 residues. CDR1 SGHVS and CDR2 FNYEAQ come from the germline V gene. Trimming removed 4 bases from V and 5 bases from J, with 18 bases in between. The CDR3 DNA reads TGTGCCAGCAGCTCCCTCGGGACGGCAGACCGGGCCAACGTCCTGACTTTC. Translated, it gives CASSSLGTADRANVLTF.

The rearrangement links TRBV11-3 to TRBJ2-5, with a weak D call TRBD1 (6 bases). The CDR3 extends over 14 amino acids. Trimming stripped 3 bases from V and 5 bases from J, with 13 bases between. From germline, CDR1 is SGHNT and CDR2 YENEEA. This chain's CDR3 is CASSLVRGKETQYF. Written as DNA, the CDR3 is TGTGCCAGCAGCTTGGTGAGGGGGAAGGAGACCCAGTACTTC.

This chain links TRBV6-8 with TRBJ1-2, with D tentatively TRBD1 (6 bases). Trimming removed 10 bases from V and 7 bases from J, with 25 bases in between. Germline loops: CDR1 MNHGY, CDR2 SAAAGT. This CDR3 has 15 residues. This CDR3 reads CAIHEDLVGGGGYTF. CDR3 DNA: TGTGCCATCCACGAAGATCTAGTTGGAGGGGGTGGCTACACCTTC.

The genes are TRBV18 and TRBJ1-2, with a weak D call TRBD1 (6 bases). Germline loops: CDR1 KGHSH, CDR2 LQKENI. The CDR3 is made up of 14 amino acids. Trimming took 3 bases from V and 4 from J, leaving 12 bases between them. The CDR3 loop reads CASSPEDRSYGYTF. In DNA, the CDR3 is TGTGCCAGCTCACCGGAGGACAGAAGCTATGGCTACACCTTC.